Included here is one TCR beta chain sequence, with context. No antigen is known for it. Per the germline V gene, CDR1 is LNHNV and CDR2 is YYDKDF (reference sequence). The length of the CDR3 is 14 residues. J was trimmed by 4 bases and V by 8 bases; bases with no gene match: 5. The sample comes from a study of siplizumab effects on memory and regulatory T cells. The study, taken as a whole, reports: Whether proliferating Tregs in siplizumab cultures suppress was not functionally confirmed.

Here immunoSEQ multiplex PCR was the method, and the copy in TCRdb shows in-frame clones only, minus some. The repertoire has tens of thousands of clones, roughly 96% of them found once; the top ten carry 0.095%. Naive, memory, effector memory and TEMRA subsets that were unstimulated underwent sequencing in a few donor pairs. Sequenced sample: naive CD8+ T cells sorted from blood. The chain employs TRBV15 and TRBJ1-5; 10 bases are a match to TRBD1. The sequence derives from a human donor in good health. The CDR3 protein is CATRDRGVNQPQHF. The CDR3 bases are TGTGCCACCCGGGACAGGGGTGTGAATCAGCCCCAGCATTTT.